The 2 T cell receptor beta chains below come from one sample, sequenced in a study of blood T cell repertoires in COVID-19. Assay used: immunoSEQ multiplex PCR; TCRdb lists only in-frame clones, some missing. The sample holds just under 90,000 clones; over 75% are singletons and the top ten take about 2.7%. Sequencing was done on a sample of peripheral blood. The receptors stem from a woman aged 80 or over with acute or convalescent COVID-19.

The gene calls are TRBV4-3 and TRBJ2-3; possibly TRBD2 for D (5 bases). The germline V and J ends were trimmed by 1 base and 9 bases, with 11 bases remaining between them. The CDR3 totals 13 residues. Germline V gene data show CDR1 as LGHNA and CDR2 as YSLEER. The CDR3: CASSQGELRTQYF. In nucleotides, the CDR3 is TGCGCCAGCAGCCAAGGGGAGTTACGGACGCAGTATTTT.

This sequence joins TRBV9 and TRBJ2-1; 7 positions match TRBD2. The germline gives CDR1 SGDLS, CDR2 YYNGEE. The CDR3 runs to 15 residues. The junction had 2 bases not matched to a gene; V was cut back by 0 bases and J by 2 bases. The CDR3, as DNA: TGTGCCAGCAGCGTAGGGGGAGGGACCTACAATGAGCAGTTCTTC. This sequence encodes CASSVGGGTYNEQFF. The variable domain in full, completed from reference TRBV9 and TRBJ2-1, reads DSGVTQTPKHLITATGQRVTLRCSPRSGDLSVYWYQQSLDQGLQFLIQYYNGEERAKGNILERFSAQQFPDLHSELNLSSLELGDSALYFCASSVGGGTYNEQFFGPGTRLTVL.